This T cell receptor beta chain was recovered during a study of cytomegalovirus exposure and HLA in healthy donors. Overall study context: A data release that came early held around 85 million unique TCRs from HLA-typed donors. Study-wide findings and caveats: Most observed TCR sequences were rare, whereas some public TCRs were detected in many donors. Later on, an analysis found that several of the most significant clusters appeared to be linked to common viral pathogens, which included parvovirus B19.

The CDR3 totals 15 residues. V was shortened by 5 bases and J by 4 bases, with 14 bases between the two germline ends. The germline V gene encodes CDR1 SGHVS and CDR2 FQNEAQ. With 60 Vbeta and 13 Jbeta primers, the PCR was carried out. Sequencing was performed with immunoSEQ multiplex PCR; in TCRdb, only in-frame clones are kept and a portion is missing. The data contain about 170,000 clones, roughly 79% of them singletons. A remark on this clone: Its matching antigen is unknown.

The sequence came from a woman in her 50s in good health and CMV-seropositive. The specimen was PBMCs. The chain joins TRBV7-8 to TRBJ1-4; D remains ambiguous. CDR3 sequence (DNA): TGTGCCAGCAGCCCAGCGCGTGGTCATAATGAAAAACTGTTTTTT. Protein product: CASSPARGHNEKLFF.